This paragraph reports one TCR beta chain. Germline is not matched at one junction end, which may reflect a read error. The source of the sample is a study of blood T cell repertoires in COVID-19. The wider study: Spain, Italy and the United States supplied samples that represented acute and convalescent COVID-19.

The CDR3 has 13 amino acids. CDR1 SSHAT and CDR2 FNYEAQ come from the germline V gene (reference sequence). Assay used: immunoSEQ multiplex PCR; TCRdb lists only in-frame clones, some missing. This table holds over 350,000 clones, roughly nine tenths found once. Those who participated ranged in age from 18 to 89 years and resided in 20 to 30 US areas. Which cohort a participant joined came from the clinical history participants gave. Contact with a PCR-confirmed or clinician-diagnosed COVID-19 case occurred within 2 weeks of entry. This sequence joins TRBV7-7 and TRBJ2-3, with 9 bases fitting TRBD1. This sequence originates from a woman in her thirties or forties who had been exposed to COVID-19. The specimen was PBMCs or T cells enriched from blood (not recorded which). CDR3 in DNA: TGTGCTAGCAGCTCCCGGACAGGGGACACGCAGTATTTT. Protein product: CASSSRTGDTQYF.